The 11 T cell receptor beta chains in this list originate from one sample, sequenced in a study of T cell responses to AZD1222 COVID-19 vaccine. The table came from immunoSEQ multiplex PCR; TCRdb's copy has only in-frame clones and leaves some out. The data contain about 140,000 clones, 85% to 95% of them singletons. The specimen comprised peripheral blood, sampled on day 0 of AZD1222 vaccination. The source of these receptors is an adult in good health.

This clone has only one observation. V is TRBV6-2 or TRBV6-3 and J is TRBJ2-5, with TRBD2 matching over 8 bases. The junction had 8 bases not matched to a gene; V was cut back by 6 bases and J by 5 bases. This CDR3 has 14 residues. Germline V gene sequence: CDR1 MNHEY, CDR2 SVGEGT. This chain's CDR3 is CASSFPGGRETQYF. The CDR3 nucleotides read TGTGCCAGCAGCTTTCCGGGGGGGCGGGAGACCCAGTACTTC.

The chain carries TRBV2 and TRBJ2-1; the D gene could be TRBD1 or TRBD2 (6 bases each). V dropped 5 bases and J dropped 8 bases, with 13 bases sitting between them. Germline assignment: CDR1 SNHLY and CDR2 FYNNEI. This CDR3 has 13 residues. CDR3 DNA: TGTGCCAGCAGTTATAACAGGGAGGATGAGCAGTTCTTC. Its translation: CASSYNREDEQFF.

This clone was detected only once. The V gene is TRBV4-3, the J gene TRBJ1-3; D gene uncertain. Germline V gives CDR1 LGHNA, CDR2 YSLEER. The CDR3 has 15 residues. The V end lost 4 bases, the J end lost 2 bases, and 12 bases lay between the germline ends. CDR3 in amino acids: CASSPLTDTGNTIYF. The CDR3, as DNA: TGCGCCAGCAGCCCCTTGACGGATACTGGAAACACCATATATTTT.

DNA of the CDR3: TGTGCCAGCAGCCAGACCTGGGGGACAAACATTCAGTACTTC. Amino acids: CASSQTWGTNIQYF. This rearrangement joins TRBV7-8 to TRBJ2-4, with D perhaps TRBD1 or TRBD2 (5 bases each). Trimming shortened V by 5 bases and J by 6 bases, and 14 bases separated the two germline ends. CDR3 size: 14 residues. Germline V gene sequence: CDR1 SGHVS, CDR2 FQNEAQ.

The chain combines TRBV6-4 with TRBJ2-5, with D maybe TRBD1 (6 bases). The CDR3 consists of 15 residues. Deletions cut 2 bases from V and 2 bases from J, with 12 bases between. Germline V gives CDR1 MRHNA, CDR2 SNTAGT. The CDR3 here is CASSDPDSEQETQYF. The CDR3 nucleotides read TGTGCCAGCAGTGACCCGGACAGTGAACAAGAGACCCAGTACTTC.

V is TRBV19 and J is TRBJ1-1; TRBD1 might be the D (5 bases). This CDR3 has 13 residues. Germline CDR1 is LNHDA and CDR2 is SQIVND (reference sequence). V lost 6 bases to trimming and J lost 3 bases, with 11 bases between them. The DNA of the CDR3 is TGTGCCAGTAGCTTTGGCAGGGACACTGAAGCTTTCTTT. Translated, it gives CASSFGRDTEAFF.

V gene TRBV2 combines with J gene TRBJ1-5; 9 nucleotides line up with TRBD1. The V and J ends lost 8 bases and 5 bases, in that order; junction bases with no gene match: 7. CDR1 is SNHLY and CDR2 is FYNNEI in the germline V gene. CDR3 size: 14 residues. In nucleotides, the CDR3 is TGTGCCAGCTCTGGACAGGGGCTCCATCAGCCCCAGCATTTT. Translating it yields CASSGQGLHQPQHF.

V and J are TRBV9 and TRBJ2-1; 8 nucleotides align to TRBD2. Germline trimming cut 3 bases from V and 1 base from J; bases unmatched to any gene: 6. From germline, CDR1 is SGDLS and CDR2 YYNGEE. This CDR3 has 16 residues. The CDR3 DNA follows: TGTGCCAGCAGCGCAAGCGGGAGACGGTCCTACAATGAGCAGTTCTTC. It translates to CASSASGRRSYNEQFF.

The gene calls are TRBV30 and TRBJ1-5; possibly TRBD1 for D (6 bases). CDR1 and CDR2 from the germline V gene are GTSNPN and SVGIG (reference sequence). The germline V and J ends were trimmed by 3 bases and 8 bases, with 17 bases remaining between them. The CDR3 loop spans 14 amino acids. The CDR3 DNA reads as TGTGCCTGGAGCCGAAACCAGGGGACGGAGCCCCAGCATTTT. Amino acids: CAWSRNQGTEPQHF.

The gene calls are TRBV27 and TRBJ1-6; 7 bases are shared with TRBD1. With V trimmed by 6 bases and J by 7 bases, 6 bases remained unmatched. Per germline, CDR1 MNHEY and CDR2 SMNVEV (reference sequence). This CDR3 region has 14 residues. The CDR3 here is CASRETGRNSPLHF. CDR3 in DNA: TGTGCCAGCAGGGAGACAGGGAGGAATTCACCCCTCCACTTT.

The rearrangement joins TRBV28 to TRBJ1-2, with a weak D call TRBD1 (5 bases). The V and J ends lost 5 bases and 8 bases respectively, with 18 bases between them. The CDR3 is made up of 14 amino acids. The V gene's germline CDR1 is MDHEN and CDR2 SYDVKM. The CDR3 DNA reads as TGTGCCAGCAGTACCCCAGGGACCAGTCGGGGCTACACCTTC. The encoded protein is CASSTPGTSRGYTF.